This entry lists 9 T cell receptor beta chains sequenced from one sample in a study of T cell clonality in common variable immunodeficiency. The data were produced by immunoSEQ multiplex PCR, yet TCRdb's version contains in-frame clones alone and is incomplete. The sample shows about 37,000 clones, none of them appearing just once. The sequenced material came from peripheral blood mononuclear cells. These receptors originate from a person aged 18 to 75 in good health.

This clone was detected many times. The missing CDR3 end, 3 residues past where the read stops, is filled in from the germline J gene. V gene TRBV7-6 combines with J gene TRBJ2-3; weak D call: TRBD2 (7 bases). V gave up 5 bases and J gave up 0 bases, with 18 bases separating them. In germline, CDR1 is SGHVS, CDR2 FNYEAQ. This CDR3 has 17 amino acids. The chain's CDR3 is CASSPVAGATSTDTQYF. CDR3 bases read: TGTGCCAGCAGCCCTGTGGCGGGGGCCACTAGCACAGATACG.

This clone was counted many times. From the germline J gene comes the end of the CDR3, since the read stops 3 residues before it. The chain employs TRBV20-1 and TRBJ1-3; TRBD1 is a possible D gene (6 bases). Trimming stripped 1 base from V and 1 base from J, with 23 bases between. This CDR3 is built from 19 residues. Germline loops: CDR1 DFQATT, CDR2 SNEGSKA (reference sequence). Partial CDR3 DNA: TGCAGTGCTAGAGGAATAGCGTATATTGCAGGGGCGTCTGGAAACACC. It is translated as CSARGIAYIAGASGNT. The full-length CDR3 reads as CSARGIAYIAGASGNTIYF.

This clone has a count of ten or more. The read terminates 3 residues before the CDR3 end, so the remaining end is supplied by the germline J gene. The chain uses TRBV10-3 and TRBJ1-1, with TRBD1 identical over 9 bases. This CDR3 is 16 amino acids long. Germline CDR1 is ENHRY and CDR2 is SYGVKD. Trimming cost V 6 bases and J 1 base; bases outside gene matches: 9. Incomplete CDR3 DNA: TGTGCCATCAGAGCGGGGACAGGGACTACGAACACTGAA. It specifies CAIRAGTGTTNTE. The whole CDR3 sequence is CAIRAGTGTTNTEAFF.

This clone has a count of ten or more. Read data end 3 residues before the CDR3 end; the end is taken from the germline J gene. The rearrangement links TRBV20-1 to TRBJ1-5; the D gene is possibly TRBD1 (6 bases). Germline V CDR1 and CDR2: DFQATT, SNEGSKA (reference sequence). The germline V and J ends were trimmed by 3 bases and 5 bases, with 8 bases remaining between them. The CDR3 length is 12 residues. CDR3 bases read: TGCAGTGCTAGTGCAGGGGATCAGCCC. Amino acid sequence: CSASAGDQP. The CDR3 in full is CSASAGDQPQHF.

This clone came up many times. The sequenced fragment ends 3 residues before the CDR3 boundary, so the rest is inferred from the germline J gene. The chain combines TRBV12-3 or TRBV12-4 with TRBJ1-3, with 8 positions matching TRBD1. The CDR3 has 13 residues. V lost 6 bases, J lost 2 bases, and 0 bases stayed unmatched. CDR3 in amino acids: CASRQGAGNTIYF. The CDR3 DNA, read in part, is TGTGCCAGCAGACAGGGGGCTGGAAACACC.

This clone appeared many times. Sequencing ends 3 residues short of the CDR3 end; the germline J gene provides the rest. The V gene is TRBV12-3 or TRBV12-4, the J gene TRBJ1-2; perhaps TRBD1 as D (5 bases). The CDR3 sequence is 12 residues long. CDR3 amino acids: CASSFWGGGYTF. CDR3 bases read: TGTGCCAGCAGTTTCTGGGGCGGCGGC.

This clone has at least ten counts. The DNA read from the CDR3 is TGTGCCAGTAGCCCCAGCAGGCCGGGACAGCGAAGGAGCGAG. Translation gives CASSPSRPGQRRSE. The full CDR3 protein reads CASSPSRPGQRRSEQYF. The chain joins TRBV19 to TRBJ2-7, with 7 bases aligning to TRBD1. The read ends 3 residues before the CDR3 terminus; that terminus is restored from the germline J gene. The CDR3 has 17 residues. Losses at the gene ends were 6 bases for V and 6 bases for J; bases not matched to a gene: 20. Germline CDR1 LNHDA, CDR2 SQIVND (reference sequence).

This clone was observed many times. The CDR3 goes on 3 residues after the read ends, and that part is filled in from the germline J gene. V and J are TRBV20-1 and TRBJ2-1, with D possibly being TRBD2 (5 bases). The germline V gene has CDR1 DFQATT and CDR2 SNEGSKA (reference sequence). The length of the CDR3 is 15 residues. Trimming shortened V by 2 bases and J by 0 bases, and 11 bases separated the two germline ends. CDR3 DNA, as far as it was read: TGCAGTGCTAGACTGGACTTGAGCTCCTACAATGAG. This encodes CSARLDLSSYNE. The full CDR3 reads CSARLDLSSYNEQFF.

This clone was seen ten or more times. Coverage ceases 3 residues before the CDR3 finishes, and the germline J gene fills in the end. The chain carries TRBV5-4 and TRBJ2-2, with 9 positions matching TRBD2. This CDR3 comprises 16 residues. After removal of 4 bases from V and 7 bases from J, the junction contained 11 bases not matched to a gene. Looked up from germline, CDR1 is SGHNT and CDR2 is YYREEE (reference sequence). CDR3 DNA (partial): TGTGCCAGCAGCGTCCGACTAGCGGAGGGTCTCGGGGAG. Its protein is CASSVRLAEGLGE. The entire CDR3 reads CASSVRLAEGLGELFF. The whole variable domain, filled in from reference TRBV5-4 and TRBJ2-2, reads ETGVTQSPTHLIKTRGQQVTLRCSSQSGHNTVSWYQQALGQGPQFIFQYYREEENGRGNFPPRFSGLQFPNYSSELNVNALELDDSALYLCASSVRLAEGLGELFFGEGSRLTVL.